Detailed here is one TCR beta chain. Its antigen is still unknown. The PCR made use of 60 Vbeta and 13 Jbeta primers. TCRdb's table, derived via immunoSEQ multiplex PCR, lists solely in-frame clones and lacks some. The sample includes more than 85,000 clones, over 60% of them seen just once. These data originate in a study of cytomegalovirus exposure and HLA in healthy donors. Study outcomes and limitations: Cytomegalovirus association was assigned to around 150 TCR beta chains. The presence/absence work took it that sequencing depth was about the same across donors.

This receptor was taken from a female donor in good health and CMV-seropositive. The sequenced material came from PBMCs.

As DNA, the CDR3 is TGTGCCACACAGGCCACAAGGGGACAGGGGAGTATCACTGAAGCTTTCTTT. Translated: CATQATRGQGSITEAFF. The chain uses TRBV21-1 and TRBJ1-1; the table gives TRBD1 as D, unverified against the DNA. TRBV21-1 constitutes a pseudogene. This CDR3 region has 17 residues.